The sequence of this T cell receptor beta chain was determined in a study of blood T cell repertoires in COVID-19 (dated by TCRdb to 2018 to 2020). Looking at the study overall: The collaborator samples originated in the United States, Italy and Spain and spanned the acute and convalescent phases of COVID-19. The material from the prospective study consisted of cDNA or gDNA derived from T cells, B-cell-depleted T cells, or PBMCs. The dataset comprised deeply sampled blood TCRbeta repertoires from subjects exposed to, actively infected with, or recovered from COVID-19. The repertoires were made available in a free public database intended to serve as a resource for research on the immune response to SARS-CoV-2. Samples were obtained from the ongoing ImmuneRACE study (first 160 participants) and from 1,000 to 1,500 subjects provided by 6 global collaborators. Sample metadata almost always included a de-identified subject ID, COVID-19 status, age in years and sex. Where available, HLA class I and class II types were obtained from metadata supplied by the sample provider rather than from assay-based typing.

The immunoSEQ Assay, a bias-controlled multiplex PCR, was used to amplify TCRbeta CDR3 regions from genomic DNA. The authors' pipeline ran thus. Nucleated cell counts per sample were estimated from amplification of reference gene primers within the assay. Sequence reads were collapsed and filtered to measure the absolute abundance of every unique TCRbeta CDR3 rearrangement. For each sample, productive Simpson clonality was calculated as the square root of Simpson's diversity index over productive rearrangements. Imported from immuneACCESS, the table was reduced by TCRdb to in-frame sequences with V and J called. These copies leave out some clones; in studies compared against another copy, an unresolved V gene accounts for under half, and the cause of the remainder is not known. For V, J and clone size, that table is used; D and trimming come from the DNA. In this sample the table shows just over 300,000 clones, 75% to 90% of which occur a single time. Together, the top ten hold approximately 2% of the sample.

Collaborating institutions collected whole blood in K2EDTA tubes following their own protocols. Collaborator samples were shipped for TCRbeta analysis as frozen whole blood, isolated PBMCs, or DNA extracted from either sample type. Beyond this particular receptor, the publication reports: How much clinical and demographic metadata was included differed by source and by participant, and the metadata was provided uncurated.

The CDR3 runs 17 amino acids, cysteine and phenylalanine included. The CDR3 DNA has 51 bases and is translated from base 1. Trimming removed 4 bases from V and 5 bases from J; the gene matches leave 11 bases unexplained. CDR1 and CDR2 (SGHRS, YFSETQ) derive from the germline V gene. Details on this clone: Its target antigen remains unknown. Base qualities are not provided; no much larger clone lies one nucleotide away.

The receptor chain draws on TRBV5-1 and TRBJ2-1; TRBD2 matches 11 bases in the middle. This sequence originates from a man between 18 and 29 years old with active or convalescent COVID-19. Sequenced input: peripheral blood. The nucleotide sequence reads TGCGCCAGCAGCCTCGGCCCGGGACTAGCGGTAAACAATGAGCAGTTCTTC. Its translation is CASSLGPGLAVNNEQFF.